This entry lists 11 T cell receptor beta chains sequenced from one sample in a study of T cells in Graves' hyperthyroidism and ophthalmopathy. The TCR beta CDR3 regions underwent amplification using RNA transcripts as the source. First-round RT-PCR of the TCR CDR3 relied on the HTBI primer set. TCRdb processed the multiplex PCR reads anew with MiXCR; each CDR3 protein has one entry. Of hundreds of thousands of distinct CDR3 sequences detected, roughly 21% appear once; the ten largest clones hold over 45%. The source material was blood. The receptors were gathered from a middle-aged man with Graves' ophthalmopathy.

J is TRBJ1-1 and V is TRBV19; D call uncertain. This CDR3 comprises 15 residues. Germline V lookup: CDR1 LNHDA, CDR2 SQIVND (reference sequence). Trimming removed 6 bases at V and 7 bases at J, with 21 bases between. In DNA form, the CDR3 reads TGTGCCAGTAGCTACCGGTCCGTTGCTAAGAGTGAAGCTTTCTTT. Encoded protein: CASSYRSVAKSEAFF.

The CDR3 coding sequence is TGCGCCAGCAGCCGGGACAGCCAGCAGAACACTGAAGCTTTCTTT. Protein product: CASSRDSQQNTEAFF. The chain is built from TRBV5-1 and TRBJ1-1, with 7 bases fitting TRBD1. V lost 4 bases to trimming and J lost 1 base; unmatched junction nucleotides: 7. Per the germline V gene, CDR1 is SGHRS and CDR2 is YFSETQ. CDR3 size: 15 residues.

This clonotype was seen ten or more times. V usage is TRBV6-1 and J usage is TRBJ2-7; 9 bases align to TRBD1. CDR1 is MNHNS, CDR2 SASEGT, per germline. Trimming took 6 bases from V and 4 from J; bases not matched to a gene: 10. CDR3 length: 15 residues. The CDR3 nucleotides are TGTGCCAGCAGCCAGTCCGGGACAGGGCCTTACGAGCAGTACTTC. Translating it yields CASSQSGTGPYEQYF.

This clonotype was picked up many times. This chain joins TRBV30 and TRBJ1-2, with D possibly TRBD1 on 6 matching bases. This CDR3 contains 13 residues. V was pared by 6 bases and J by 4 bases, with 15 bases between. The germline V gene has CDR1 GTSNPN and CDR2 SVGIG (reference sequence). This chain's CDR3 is CACRDIAGYGYTF. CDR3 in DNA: TGTGCCTGCCGGGACATTGCGGGCTATGGCTACACCTTC.

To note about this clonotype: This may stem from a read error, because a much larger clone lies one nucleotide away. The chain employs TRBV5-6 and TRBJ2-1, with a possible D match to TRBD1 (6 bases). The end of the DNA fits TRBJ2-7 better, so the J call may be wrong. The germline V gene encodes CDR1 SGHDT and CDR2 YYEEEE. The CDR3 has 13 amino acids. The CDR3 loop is CASWDNSYNEQYF. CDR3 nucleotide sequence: TGTGCCAGCTGGGACAATTCCTACAATGAGCAGTACTTC.

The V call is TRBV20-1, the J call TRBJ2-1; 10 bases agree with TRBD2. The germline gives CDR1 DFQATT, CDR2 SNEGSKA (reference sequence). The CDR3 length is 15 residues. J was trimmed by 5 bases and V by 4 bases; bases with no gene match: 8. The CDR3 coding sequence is TGCAGTGCTACGACACTAGCGGGGACTAACAATGAGCAGTTCTTC. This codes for CSATTLAGTNNEQFF.

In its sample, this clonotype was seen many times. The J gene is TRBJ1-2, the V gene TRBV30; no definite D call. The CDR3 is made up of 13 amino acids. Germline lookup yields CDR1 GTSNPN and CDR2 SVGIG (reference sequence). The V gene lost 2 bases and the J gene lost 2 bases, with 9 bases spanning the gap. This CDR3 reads CAWSLAINYGYTF. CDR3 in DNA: TGTGCCTGGAGTTTGGCTATCAACTATGGCTACACCTTC.

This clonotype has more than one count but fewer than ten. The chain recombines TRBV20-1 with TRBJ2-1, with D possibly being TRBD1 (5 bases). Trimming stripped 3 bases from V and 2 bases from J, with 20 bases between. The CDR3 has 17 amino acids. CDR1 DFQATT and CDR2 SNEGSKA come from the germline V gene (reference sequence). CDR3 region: CSASEIPRTRAYNEQFF. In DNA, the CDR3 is TGCAGTGCTAGTGAAATTCCTAGGACAAGGGCCTACAATGAGCAGTTCTTC.

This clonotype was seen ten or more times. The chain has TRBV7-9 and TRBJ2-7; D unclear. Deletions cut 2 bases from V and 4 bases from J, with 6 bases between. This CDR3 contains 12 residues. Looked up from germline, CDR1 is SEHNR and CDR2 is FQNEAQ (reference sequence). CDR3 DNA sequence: TGTGCCAGCAGCTTACGGACGTACGAGCAGTACTTC. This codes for CASSLRTYEQYF.

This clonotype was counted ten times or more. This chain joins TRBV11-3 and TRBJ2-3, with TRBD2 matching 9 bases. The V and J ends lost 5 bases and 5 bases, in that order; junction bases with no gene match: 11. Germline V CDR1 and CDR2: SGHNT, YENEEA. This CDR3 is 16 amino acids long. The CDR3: CASSHGGGGAGDTQYF. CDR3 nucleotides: TGTGCCAGCAGCCATGGTGGCGGGGGGGCAGGAGATACGCAGTATTTT.

The CDR3 DNA follows: TGTGCCAGCAGTCGATTAGCGAGGCTCGGGGAGGGCGAGCAGTACTTC. It codes for CASSRLARLGEGEQYF. The V gene is TRBV27, the J gene TRBJ2-7; 7 bases are a match to TRBD2. The CDR3 is 16 residues long. After removal of 5 bases from V and 6 bases from J, the junction contained 16 bases not matched to a gene. Germline V gene sequence: CDR1 MNHEY, CDR2 SMNVEV (reference sequence).